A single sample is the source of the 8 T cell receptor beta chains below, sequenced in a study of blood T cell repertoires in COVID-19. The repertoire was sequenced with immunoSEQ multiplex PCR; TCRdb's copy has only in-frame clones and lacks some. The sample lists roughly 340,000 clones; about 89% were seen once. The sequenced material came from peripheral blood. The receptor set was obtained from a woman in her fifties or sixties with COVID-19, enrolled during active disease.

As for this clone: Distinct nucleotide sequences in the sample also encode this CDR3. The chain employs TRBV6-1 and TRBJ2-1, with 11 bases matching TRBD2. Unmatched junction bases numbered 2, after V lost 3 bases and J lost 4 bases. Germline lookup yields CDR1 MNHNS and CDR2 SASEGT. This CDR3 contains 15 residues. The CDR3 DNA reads TGTGCCAGCAGTGACGGGACTAGCGGTTACAATGAGCAGTTCTTC. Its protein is CASSDGTSGYNEQFF.

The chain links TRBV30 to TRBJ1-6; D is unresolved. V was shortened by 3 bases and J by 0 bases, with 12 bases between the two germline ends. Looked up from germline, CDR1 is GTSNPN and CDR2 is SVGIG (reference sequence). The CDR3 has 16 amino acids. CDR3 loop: CAWRAQRNSYNSPLHF. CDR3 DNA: TGTGCCTGGAGGGCTCAACGAAACTCCTATAATTCACCCCTCCACTTT.

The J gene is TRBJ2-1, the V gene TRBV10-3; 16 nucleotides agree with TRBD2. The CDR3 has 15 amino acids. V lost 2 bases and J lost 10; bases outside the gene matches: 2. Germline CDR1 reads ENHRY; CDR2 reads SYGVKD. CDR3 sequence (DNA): TGTGCCATCAGTGAGGCGGGACTAGCGGGGGGGGAGCAGTTCTTC. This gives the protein CAISEAGLAGGEQFF.

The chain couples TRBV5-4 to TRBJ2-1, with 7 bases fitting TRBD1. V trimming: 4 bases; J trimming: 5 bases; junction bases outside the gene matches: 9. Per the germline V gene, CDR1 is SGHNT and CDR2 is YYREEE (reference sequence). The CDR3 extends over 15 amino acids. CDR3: CASSRPGTANNEQFF. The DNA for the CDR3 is TGTGCCAGCAGCAGACCTGGGACAGCGAACAATGAGCAGTTCTTC.

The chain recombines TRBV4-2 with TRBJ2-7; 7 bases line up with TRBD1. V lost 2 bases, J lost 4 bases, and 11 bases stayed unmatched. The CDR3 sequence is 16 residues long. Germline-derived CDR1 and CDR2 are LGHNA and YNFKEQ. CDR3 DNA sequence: TGTGCCAGCAGCCAATACTTCGGGACAGAGTATTACGAGCAGTACTTC. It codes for CASSQYFGTEYYEQYF.

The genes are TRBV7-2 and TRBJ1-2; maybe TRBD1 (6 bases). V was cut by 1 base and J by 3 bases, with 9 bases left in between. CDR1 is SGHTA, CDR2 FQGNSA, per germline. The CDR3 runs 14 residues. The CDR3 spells CASSLGQGHYGYTF. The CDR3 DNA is TGTGCCAGCAGCTTAGGGCAGGGGCACTATGGCTACACCTTC.

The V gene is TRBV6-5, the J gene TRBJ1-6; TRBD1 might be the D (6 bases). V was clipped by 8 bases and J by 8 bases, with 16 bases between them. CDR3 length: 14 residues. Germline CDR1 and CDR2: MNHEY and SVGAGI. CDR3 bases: TGTGCCAGCTACAGGGAATTAAAAGATTCACCCCTCCACTTT. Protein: CASYRELKDSPLHF.

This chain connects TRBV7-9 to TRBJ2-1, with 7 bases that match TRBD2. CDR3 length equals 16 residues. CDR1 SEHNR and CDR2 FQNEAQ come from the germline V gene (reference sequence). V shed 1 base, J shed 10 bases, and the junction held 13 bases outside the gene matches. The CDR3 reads CASSLVTSAGAREQFF. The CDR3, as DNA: TGTGCCAGCAGCTTAGTTACTTCTGCGGGAGCACGGGAGCAGTTCTTC.